The rows below give T cell receptor beta chains drawn from one sample of a study of blood T cell repertoires in COVID-19. Some clones are missing from TCRdb's copy, which holds only in-frame ones; the method was immunoSEQ multiplex PCR. The data show 190,000 or so clones, 94% seen once. Sequenced sample: peripheral blood. Receptors originate from a man aged 25 to 40 with COVID-19, enrolled during active disease. The CDR3 runs from the conserved cysteine through the conserved F or W. Each record gives: V gene, D gene, J gene, clone size, CDR3 DNA, CDR3 protein. D genes are given only for firm matches. Rows may omit the clone size; those that give it use once, few, many or a size class.

v_call: TRBV11-2; d_call: TRBD2; j_call: TRBJ2-3; clone_size: .; cdr3_nt: TGTGCCAGCAGCTTAGTAACGGGCGGGGGGCCCCACAGCACAGATACGCAGTATTTT; cdr3_aa: CASSLVTGGGPHSTDTQYF
v_call: TRBV5-6; d_call: .; j_call: TRBJ2-7; clone_size: .; cdr3_nt: TGTGCCAGCAGCTTCCCAGGATCCTACGAGCAGTACTTC; cdr3_aa: CASSFPGSYEQYF
v_call: TRBV5-1; d_call: .; j_call: TRBJ1-1; clone_size: .; cdr3_nt: TGCGCCAGCAGCTTATCCCCACAACCGAACACTGAAGCTTTCTTT; cdr3_aa: CASSLSPQPNTEAFF
v_call: TRBV7-9; d_call: .; j_call: TRBJ2-1; clone_size: once; cdr3_nt: TGTGCCAGCAGCCCCTACCGCTCCTACAATGAGCAGTTCTTC; cdr3_aa: CASSPYRSYNEQFF
v_call: TRBV11-2; d_call: .; j_call: TRBJ1-4; clone_size: .; cdr3_nt: TGTGCCAGCAGCTTTAATATAGCCCTTAATGAAAAACTGTTTTTT; cdr3_aa: CASSFNIALNEKLFF
v_call: TRBV7-3; d_call: .; j_call: TRBJ2-1; clone_size: .; cdr3_nt: TGTGCCAGCCCTAGGCAGCTCTCCTACAATGAGCAGTTCTTC; cdr3_aa: CASPRQLSYNEQFF
v_call: TRBV5-4; d_call: .; j_call: TRBJ1-1; clone_size: .; cdr3_nt: TGTGCCAGCAGCTCGGAGCCGAACACTGAAGCTTTCTTT; cdr3_aa: CASSSEPNTEAFF
v_call: TRBV6-2/TRBV6-3; d_call: .; j_call: TRBJ2-6; clone_size: .; cdr3_nt: TGTGCCAGCAGCCACAGGGCCAACGTCCTGACTTTC; cdr3_aa: CASSHRANVLTF
v_call: TRBV5-5; d_call: .; j_call: TRBJ2-2; clone_size: .; cdr3_nt: TGTGCCAGCAGCTTTCTGGGCGATTACAACACCGGGGAGCTGTTTTTT; cdr3_aa: CASSFLGDYNTGELFF
v_call: TRBV6-5; d_call: .; j_call: TRBJ1-2; clone_size: .; cdr3_nt: TGTGCCAGCAGTTTCCTAGACAGCCTCTATGGCTACACCTTC; cdr3_aa: CASSFLDSLYGYTF
v_call: TRBV9; d_call: .; j_call: TRBJ1-4; clone_size: .; cdr3_nt: TGTGCCAGCAGCGTAGGAGAGAGAGCGCGCGAAAAACTGTTTTTT; cdr3_aa: CASSVGERAREKLFF
v_call: TRBV7-9; d_call: TRBD2; j_call: TRBJ2-7; clone_size: .; cdr3_nt: TGTGCCAGCAGCAGCCGGGATCAAAATCCGGGGGGCTACGAGCAGTACTTC; cdr3_aa: CASSSRDQNPGGYEQYF
v_call: TRBV6-2/TRBV6-3; d_call: .; j_call: TRBJ2-1; clone_size: .; cdr3_nt: TGTGCCAGCAGCCCTATACCTTCAGACAGGTCCTACAATGAGCAGTTCTTC; cdr3_aa: CASSPIPSDRSYNEQFF
v_call: TRBV6-5; d_call: TRBD2; j_call: TRBJ2-2; clone_size: once; cdr3_nt: TGTGCCAGCAGAGCGGGGGCCGGGGAGCTGTTTTTT; cdr3_aa: CASRAGAGELFF
v_call: TRBV2; d_call: TRBD1; j_call: TRBJ1-5; clone_size: .; cdr3_nt: TGTGCCAGCAGTGACCGGGACAGGGGAGACAATCAGCCCCAGCATTTT; cdr3_aa: CASSDRDRGDNQPQHF
v_call: TRBV19; d_call: .; j_call: TRBJ1-4; clone_size: .; cdr3_nt: TGTGCCACCAGTCCAGGATCTAATGAAAAACTGTTTTTT; cdr3_aa: CATSPGSNEKLFF
v_call: TRBV7-3; d_call: TRBD2; j_call: TRBJ2-3; clone_size: .; cdr3_nt: TGTGCCAGCAGCTCCGGACTAGCGGGGAAAGGCACAGATACGCAGTATTTT; cdr3_aa: CASSSGLAGKGTDTQYF
v_call: TRBV3-1/TRBV3-2; d_call: TRBD1; j_call: TRBJ1-1; clone_size: .; cdr3_nt: TGTGCCAGCAGCCAAGTTGCGACAGGGGAAACTGAAGCTTTCTTT; cdr3_aa: CASSQVATGETEAFF
v_call: TRBV3-1/TRBV3-2; d_call: .; j_call: TRBJ2-3; clone_size: .; cdr3_nt: TGTGCCAGCAGCTTTAGAGGCAGGGGATCAGATACGCAGTATTTT; cdr3_aa: CASSFRGRGSDTQYF
v_call: TRBV5-1; d_call: TRBD1; j_call: TRBJ1-5; clone_size: .; cdr3_nt: TGCGCCAGCAGGGCCTGGGAGACAGGGGTCAATCAGCCCCAGCATTTT; cdr3_aa: CASRAWETGVNQPQHF
v_call: TRBV6-1; d_call: .; j_call: TRBJ2-1; clone_size: once; cdr3_nt: TGTGCCAGCAGTGAACTCCCTGGGGCGATCACCGGGCAGTTCTTC; cdr3_aa: CASSELPGAITGQFF
v_call: TRBV7-2; d_call: .; j_call: TRBJ2-6; clone_size: .; cdr3_nt: TGTGCCAGCAGAGCGACCAAGGCTGGGGCCAACGTCCTGACTTTC; cdr3_aa: CASRATKAGANVLTF
v_call: TRBV10-3; d_call: .; j_call: TRBJ2-7; clone_size: .; cdr3_nt: TGTGCCATCAGTGTTATGGATCGGGGCGAGCAGTACTTC; cdr3_aa: CAISVMDRGEQYF
v_call: TRBV6-1; d_call: .; j_call: TRBJ2-3; clone_size: few; cdr3_nt: TGTGCCAGCAGTGAATTGGTTAGAGTAGGCACAGATACGCAGTATTTT; cdr3_aa: CASSELVRVGTDTQYF
v_call: TRBV30; d_call: .; j_call: TRBJ2-2; clone_size: .; cdr3_nt: TGTGCCTGGAGTGTTGGACACCCGAACACCGGGGAGCTGTTTTTT; cdr3_aa: CAWSVGHPNTGELFF
v_call: TRBV7-2; d_call: .; j_call: TRBJ1-2; clone_size: .; cdr3_nt: TGTGCCAGCAGCGCCCGGGGGGGCGGCTATGGCTACACCTTC; cdr3_aa: CASSARGGGYGYTF
v_call: TRBV19; d_call: .; j_call: TRBJ1-1; clone_size: .; cdr3_nt: TGTGCCAGTAGTATGCGGGGGGAGGGAGGAGAAGCTTTCTTT; cdr3_aa: CASSMRGEGGEAFF
v_call: TRBV5-4; d_call: TRBD1; j_call: TRBJ1-2; clone_size: .; cdr3_nt: TGTGCCAGCAGCTCGGCCGAAGGCGACAGGGGACGATATGGCTACACCTTC; cdr3_aa: CASSSAEGDRGRYGYTF
v_call: TRBV5-1; d_call: TRBD1; j_call: TRBJ2-7; clone_size: .; cdr3_nt: TGCGCCAGCAGCTTGGCTGGGACAGGGGGCCACGAGCAGTACTTC; cdr3_aa: CASSLAGTGGHEQYF
v_call: TRBV24-1; d_call: .; j_call: TRBJ1-1; clone_size: .; cdr3_nt: TGTGCCACCAGGGCCGCCGTGAACACTGAAGCTTTCTTT; cdr3_aa: CATRAAVNTEAFF
v_call: TRBV18; d_call: .; j_call: TRBJ2-6; clone_size: .; cdr3_nt: TGTGCCAGCTCTCTCCAGGGCGTAAGCTCTGGGGCCAACGTCCTGACTTTC; cdr3_aa: CASSLQGVSSGANVLTF
v_call: TRBV29-1; d_call: TRBD1; j_call: TRBJ2-7; clone_size: .; cdr3_nt: TGCAGCGCAATTCCCCGGGACAGATCCTACGAGCAGTACTTC; cdr3_aa: CSAIPRDRSYEQYF
v_call: TRBV11-2; d_call: .; j_call: TRBJ2-7; clone_size: .; cdr3_nt: TGTGCCAGCAGCCAACAAGACAGCTTGAGCTACGAGCAGTACTTC; cdr3_aa: CASSQQDSLSYEQYF
v_call: TRBV19; d_call: TRBD1; j_call: TRBJ1-6; clone_size: .; cdr3_nt: TGTGCCAGTAGACTACAGGGGTCTATGACACCCCTCCACTTT; cdr3_aa: CASRLQGSMTPLHF
v_call: TRBV19; d_call: TRBD1; j_call: TRBJ1-1; clone_size: .; cdr3_nt: TGTGCCAGTAGTTCGGGACAGGGGATCACTGAAGCTTTCTTT; cdr3_aa: CASSSGQGITEAFF
v_call: TRBV14; d_call: .; j_call: TRBJ1-3; clone_size: .; cdr3_nt: TGTGCCAGCAGCCAAGGACAGGATCCCTCTGGAAACACCATATATTTT; cdr3_aa: CASSQGQDPSGNTIYF
v_call: TRBV12-3/TRBV12-4; d_call: .; j_call: TRBJ1-2; clone_size: .; cdr3_nt: TGTGCCAGCAGTTTTCAGCGTGACTATGGCTACACCTTC; cdr3_aa: CASSFQRDYGYTF
v_call: TRBV19; d_call: .; j_call: TRBJ1-1; clone_size: .; cdr3_nt: TGTGCCAGTAGTATCGTCACTGAAGCTTTCTTT; cdr3_aa: CASSIVTEAFF